This T cell receptor beta chain was profiled in a study of cytomegalovirus exposure and HLA in healthy donors. Study-level points and caveats: In a later analysis, across HLA loci, associated TCR counts were highest for DRB1, lowest for HLA-C.

Primers: 60 Vbeta forward and 13 Jbeta reverse. Profiling relied on immunoSEQ multiplex PCR, and the TCRdb table lists in-frame clones only, not all of them. This sample has 200,000 to 250,000 clones, with less than 85% found just once. Note on this clone: Its matching antigen is unknown.

Trimming removed 2 bases from V and 6 bases from J, with 23 bases in between. This CDR3 comprises 16 residues. Germline V gene sequence: CDR1 SQVTM, CDR2 ANQGSEA. The chain couples TRBV29-1 to TRBJ2-7, with D maybe TRBD2 (7 bases). This TCR derives from a man aged 18 to 30 in good health and CMV-seronegative. The sequenced sample was PBMCs. CDR3 nucleotide sequence: TGCAGCGTTGAAACGTGGCGGGGGACACCTAGAAGCGAGCAGTACTTC. Translation: CSVETWRGTPRSEQYF.